Each of the 18 T cell receptor beta chains below was sequenced from the same sample in a study of T cell responses to AZD1222 COVID-19 vaccine. Sequencing used immunoSEQ multiplex PCR; TCRdb keeps in-frame clones, though not all of them. This sample has roughly 140,000 clones, with approximately 92% found just once. The sample consisted of peripheral blood, taken 28 days after the second AZD1222 dose. The receptors here all came from an adult who received the AZD1222 COVID-19 vaccine.

The chain combines TRBV6-4 with TRBJ2-1; D is ambiguous. The CDR3 extends over 15 amino acids. Trimming took off 4 bases at V and 5 bases at J, with 15 bases between the two ends. Germline V gene sequence: CDR1 MRHNA, CDR2 SNTAGT. The CDR3 reads CASSGDPWVHNEQFF. The CDR3 region has the DNA TGTGCCAGCAGTGGTGACCCATGGGTACACAATGAGCAGTTCTTC.

As concerns this clone: The same CDR3 arises from other DNA sequences in this sample as well. The gene calls are TRBV30 and TRBJ2-7; no clear D gene. Germline V gives CDR1 GTSNPN, CDR2 SVGIG (reference sequence). V lost 1 base, J lost 0 bases, and 1 base lay in between. There are 11 residues in the CDR3. The CDR3 sequence: CAWSASYEQYF. For the CDR3, the DNA is TGTGCCTGGAGTGCCTCCTACGAGCAGTACTTC.

The chain joins TRBV27 to TRBJ2-5; D might be TRBD2 (5 bases). V was pared by 6 bases and J by 9 bases, with 20 bases between. CDR3 length: 14 amino acids. CDR1 is MNHEY and CDR2 is SMNVEV in the germline V gene (reference sequence). The CDR3 is CASRGTGSRTAQYF. DNA of the CDR3: TGTGCCAGCAGAGGTACGGGGAGCAGAACGGCCCAGTACTTC.

CDR3 nucleotides: TGTGCCAGCAGTACCTGGACAGGGGGCGCGGATACGCAGTATTTT. This sequence encodes CASSTWTGGADTQYF. The J gene is TRBJ2-3, the V gene TRBV6-5; 11 nucleotides line up with TRBD1. CDR1 and CDR2 (germline): MNHEY, SVGAGI. The V segment lost 5 bases and the J segment 6 bases; nucleotides outside the gene matches: 7. CDR3 size: 15 residues.

This clone was seen a single time. The rearrangement uses TRBV7-6 and TRBJ1-3, with D tentatively TRBD1 (6 bases). V was clipped by 3 bases and J by 0 bases, with 12 bases between them. CDR3 length: 16 amino acids. Germline lookup yields CDR1 SGHVS and CDR2 FNYEAQ. In DNA form, the CDR3 reads TGTGCCAGCAGCTTGGGGGCGCGGAACTCTGGAAACACCATATATTTT. As protein: CASSLGARNSGNTIYF.

V and J are TRBV7-2 and TRBJ2-7; TRBD1 might be the D (5 bases). CDR3 length: 13 amino acids. The germline V and J ends were trimmed by 4 bases and 3 bases, with 10 bases remaining between them. Germline-derived CDR1 and CDR2 are SGHTA and FQGNSA. CDR3 sequence reads: CASSSDSLYEQYF. In nucleotides, the CDR3 is TGTGCCAGCAGCTCTGACAGCCTCTACGAGCAGTACTTC.

This chain joins TRBV13 and TRBJ1-1, with D possibly matching TRBD1 (6 bases). This CDR3 has 14 residues. V was trimmed by 5 bases and J by 3 bases, leaving 13 bases between them. The germline gives CDR1 PRHDT, CDR2 FYEKMQ (reference sequence). CDR3 region: CASSRAGADTEAFF. In DNA, the CDR3 is TGTGCCAGCAGCCGAGCGGGGGCGGACACTGAAGCTTTCTTT.

The chain uses TRBV7-8 and TRBJ1-5; 7 bases fit TRBD1. There are 16 residues in the CDR3. Germline V lookup: CDR1 SGHVS, CDR2 FQNEAQ. Losses at the gene ends were 5 bases for V and 0 bases for J; bases not matched to a gene: 7. The CDR3 here is CASSLRDSNSNQPQHF. DNA for the CDR3: TGTGCCAGCAGCCTCCGGGACAGCAATAGCAATCAGCCCCAGCATTTT.

The V and J genes are TRBV19 and TRBJ1-5; 10 bases agree with TRBD1. The CDR3 extends over 14 amino acids. Losses at the gene ends were 8 bases for V and 7 bases for J; bases not matched to a gene: 8. Germline values: CDR1 LNHDA, CDR2 SQIVND (reference sequence). The CDR3 DNA follows: TGTGCCAGTGGGCGACAGGGGGCTTGGCAGCCCCAGCATTTT. Its translation: CASGRQGAWQPQHF.

This clone has only one observation. The V gene is TRBV2, the J gene TRBJ1-2, with 9 nucleotides matching TRBD1. Germline V gene data show CDR1 as SNHLY and CDR2 as FYNNEI. The CDR3 totals 13 residues. After removal of 0 bases from V and 10 bases from J, the junction contained 3 bases not matched to a gene. The CDR3 nucleotides are TGTGCCAGCAGTGAAGCCGGACAGGGGTCCTACACCTTC. Amino acids: CASSEAGQGSYTF. Supplemented by reference TRBV2 and TRBJ1-2, the full variable domain reads EPEVTQTPSHQVTQMGQEVILRCVPISNHLYFYWYRQILGQKVEFLVSFYNNEISEKSEIFDDQFSVERPDGSNFTLKIRSTKLEDSAMYFCASSEAGQGSYTFGSGTRLTVV.

The rearrangement joins TRBV5-4 to TRBJ2-7; the D is unclear. The CDR3 has 13 residues. Trimming pared 4 bases from V and 4 bases from J, leaving 12 bases between. Germline lookup yields CDR1 SGHNT and CDR2 YYREEE (reference sequence). The CDR3 DNA sequence: TGTGCCAGCAGCAACCCAACCGATTACGAGCAGTACTTC. This codes for CASSNPTDYEQYF.

This clone was observed a handful of times. The genes are TRBV6-1 and TRBJ1-6; D is perhaps TRBD1 (5 bases). Germline V gene lookup returns CDR1 MNHNS and CDR2 SASEGT. The CDR3 has 18 amino acids. V dropped 2 bases and J dropped 2 bases, with 16 bases sitting between them. CDR3 sequence (DNA): TGTGCCAGCAGTGAATATGGGCAGGACACTACCTATAATTCACCCCTCCACTTT. Amino acids: CASSEYGQDTTYNSPLHF.

This CDR3 is CASSEGDNEKLFF. The CDR3 region has the DNA TGTGCCAGCAGTGAAGGGGACAATGAAAAACTGTTTTTT. This sequence joins TRBV6-4 and TRBJ1-4; weak D call: TRBD1 (5 bases). This CDR3 spans 13 amino acids. The V end lost 3 bases, the J end lost 5 bases, and 7 bases lay between the germline ends. Germline values: CDR1 MRHNA, CDR2 SNTAGT.

The rearrangement links TRBV15 to TRBJ2-1; possibly TRBD2 for D (6 bases). CDR1 and CDR2 (germline): LNHNV, YYDKDF (reference sequence). The CDR3 is 13 residues long. V was pared by 1 base and J by 10 bases, with 11 bases between. CDR3 residues: CATSRGLAGEQFF. The CDR3 nucleotides are TGTGCCACCAGCAGAGGACTGGCGGGGGAGCAGTTCTTC. The full variable domain, its missing parts supplied by reference TRBV15 and TRBJ2-1, is DAMVIQNPRYQVTQFGKPVTLSCSQTLNHNVMYWYQQKSSQAPKLLFHYYDKDFNNEADTPDNFQSRRPNTSFCFLDIRSPGLGDTAMYLCATSRGLAGEQFFGPGTRLTVL.

The chain combines TRBV19 with TRBJ2-3, with 8 bases that match TRBD2. The ends lost 4 bases at V and 4 bases at J; junction bases unmatched: 4. The germline CDR1 and CDR2 sequences are LNHDA and SQIVND (reference sequence). The CDR3 covers 14 residues. The CDR3 sequence: CASSTSGGADTQYF. The CDR3 region has the DNA TGTGCCAGTAGTACCTCGGGGGGGGCAGATACGCAGTATTTT.

This chain connects TRBV27 to TRBJ2-5; D gene uncertain. Germline lookup yields CDR1 MNHEY and CDR2 SMNVEV (reference sequence). Trimming removed 6 bases at V and 3 bases at J, with 5 bases between. This CDR3 contains 11 residues. Written as DNA, the CDR3 is TGTGCCAGCAGAACCGAAGAGACCCAGTACTTC. This gives the protein CASRTEETQYF.

The rearrangement joins TRBV13 to TRBJ2-5; D might be TRBD2 (6 bases). Trimming removed 4 bases at V and 2 bases at J, with 17 bases between. This CDR3 spans 16 amino acids. Looked up from germline, CDR1 is PRHDT and CDR2 is FYEKMQ (reference sequence). DNA for the CDR3: TGTGCCAGCAGCTCCAGTAGTTCTGGGACTCAAGAGACCCAGTACTTC. Translation: CASSSSSSGTQETQYF.

This clone was counted once. CDR3 coding DNA: TGTGCCAGCAGTCCGGCAGGGGGGACTAACTATGGCTACACCTTC. Protein product: CASSPAGGTNYGYTF. The genes are TRBV6-5 and TRBJ1-2; 7 nucleotides agree with TRBD1. The trim removed 5 bases at V and 0 bases at J, leaving 6 bases unmatched. The germline V gene has CDR1 MNHEY and CDR2 SVGAGI. This CDR3 has 15 amino acids.